This T cell receptor (beta chain) was sequenced for a study of T-cell reconstitution after alpha-beta-depleted transplantation in children. Unique molecular identifiers tagged the TCRbeta library. TCRdb reprocessed the PCR reads via MiXCR and lists one record per CDR3 protein. The sample has 350,000 to 450,000 distinct CDR3 sequences; less than 15% are singletons. This clonotype was seen at least ten times. The sequence came from a human donor who donated a stem cell graft to a child with Fanconi anemia. The sample here was PBMCs, taken from the stem cell graft.

The CDR3 protein is CASSPIGTGQETQYF. CDR3 DNA: TGTGCCAGCAGCCCCATAGGGACAGGCCAAGAGACCCAGTACTTC. V and J are TRBV6-1 and TRBJ2-5, with TRBD1 matching 8 bases. Germline V gives CDR1 MNHNS, CDR2 SASEGT. Unmatched junction bases numbered 7, after V lost 6 bases and J lost 1 base. The length of the CDR3 is 15 residues.